One sample yielded the 3 T cell receptor beta chains listed below, sequenced in a study of shared T cell receptors in the human thymus. The assay was immunoSEQ multiplex PCR, and TCRdb's table has in-frame clones only and misses some. The sample consists of just under 550,000 clones, about 84% of them appearing once. The sample was also reused in another study, on human thymus T cells.

Sequenced input: thymocytes. The receptors derive from a boy under three years old with a congenital heart defect.

The chain uses TRBV27 and TRBJ2-7; D may be TRBD2 (7 bases). Trimming removed 2 bases from V and 7 bases from J, with 21 bases in between. CDR1 is MNHEY and CDR2 is SMNVEV in the germline V gene (reference sequence). The CDR3 contains 16 residues. The CDR3 region is CASSLMQGRAFEEQYF. The DNA of the CDR3 is TGTGCCAGCAGTTTAATGCAGGGGAGGGCCTTTGAAGAGCAGTACTTC.

The rearrangement links TRBV28 to TRBJ1-4; 7 positions match TRBD1. The CDR3 covers 16 residues. Germline V lookup: CDR1 MDHEN, CDR2 SYDVKM. V dropped 4 bases and J dropped 6; count of bases not matched to a gene: 11. The CDR3 nucleotides are TGTGCCAGCAGTTCCCCCCTACAGGGGCGGGATGAAAAACTGTTTTTT. Translation: CASSSPLQGRDEKLFF.

The V and J genes are TRBV7-6 and TRBJ2-5, with a tentative D call TRBD1 (6 bases). The CDR3 totals 16 residues. CDR1 SGHVS and CDR2 FNYEAQ come from the germline V gene. The V gene lost 5 bases and the J gene lost 5 bases, with 21 bases spanning the gap. CDR3 loop: CASSPPDSQKGETQYF. The CDR3, as DNA: TGTGCCAGCAGCCCGCCGGACAGCCAGAAAGGGGAGACCCAGTACTTC.